This T cell receptor beta chain originates from a study of T cells in Graves' hyperthyroidism and ophthalmopathy. General study findings and limits: In simple terms, a model built on 13 V-J features told ophthalmopathy apart from stable hyperthyroidism. Within blood appeared most thyroid clonotypes that had expanded above 0.001.

Graves' hyperthyroidism qualified as stable when ophthalmopathy did not progress within 18 months. RNA transcripts were the template for amplifying TCR beta CDR3 regions. Primed by the HTBI set, a first-round RT-PCR was run on the TCR CDR3. TCRdb ran MiXCR on the multiplex PCR reads and lists one entry per CDR3 protein. The profile covers a few hundred thousand distinct CDR3 sequences, with about 16% appearing a single time and over 25% taken by the ten largest. This clonotype was recorded at least ten times. Its specificity is unknown. Sequenced sample: blood. The TCR comes from a woman in her twenties or thirties with Graves' hyperthyroidism.

CDR3 sequence: CASSQAGGTQNTEAFF. Here the CDR3 DNA reads TGCGCCAGCAGCCAAGCCGGGGGGACACAGAACACTGAAGCTTTCTTT. The chain couples TRBV4-1 to TRBJ1-1; D is possibly TRBD1 (6 bases). Between the trimmed V and J ends, which lost 1 base and 1 base, there was a span of 13 bases. The CDR3 sequence is 16 residues long. Germline CDR1 reads MGHRA; CDR2 reads YSYEKL.